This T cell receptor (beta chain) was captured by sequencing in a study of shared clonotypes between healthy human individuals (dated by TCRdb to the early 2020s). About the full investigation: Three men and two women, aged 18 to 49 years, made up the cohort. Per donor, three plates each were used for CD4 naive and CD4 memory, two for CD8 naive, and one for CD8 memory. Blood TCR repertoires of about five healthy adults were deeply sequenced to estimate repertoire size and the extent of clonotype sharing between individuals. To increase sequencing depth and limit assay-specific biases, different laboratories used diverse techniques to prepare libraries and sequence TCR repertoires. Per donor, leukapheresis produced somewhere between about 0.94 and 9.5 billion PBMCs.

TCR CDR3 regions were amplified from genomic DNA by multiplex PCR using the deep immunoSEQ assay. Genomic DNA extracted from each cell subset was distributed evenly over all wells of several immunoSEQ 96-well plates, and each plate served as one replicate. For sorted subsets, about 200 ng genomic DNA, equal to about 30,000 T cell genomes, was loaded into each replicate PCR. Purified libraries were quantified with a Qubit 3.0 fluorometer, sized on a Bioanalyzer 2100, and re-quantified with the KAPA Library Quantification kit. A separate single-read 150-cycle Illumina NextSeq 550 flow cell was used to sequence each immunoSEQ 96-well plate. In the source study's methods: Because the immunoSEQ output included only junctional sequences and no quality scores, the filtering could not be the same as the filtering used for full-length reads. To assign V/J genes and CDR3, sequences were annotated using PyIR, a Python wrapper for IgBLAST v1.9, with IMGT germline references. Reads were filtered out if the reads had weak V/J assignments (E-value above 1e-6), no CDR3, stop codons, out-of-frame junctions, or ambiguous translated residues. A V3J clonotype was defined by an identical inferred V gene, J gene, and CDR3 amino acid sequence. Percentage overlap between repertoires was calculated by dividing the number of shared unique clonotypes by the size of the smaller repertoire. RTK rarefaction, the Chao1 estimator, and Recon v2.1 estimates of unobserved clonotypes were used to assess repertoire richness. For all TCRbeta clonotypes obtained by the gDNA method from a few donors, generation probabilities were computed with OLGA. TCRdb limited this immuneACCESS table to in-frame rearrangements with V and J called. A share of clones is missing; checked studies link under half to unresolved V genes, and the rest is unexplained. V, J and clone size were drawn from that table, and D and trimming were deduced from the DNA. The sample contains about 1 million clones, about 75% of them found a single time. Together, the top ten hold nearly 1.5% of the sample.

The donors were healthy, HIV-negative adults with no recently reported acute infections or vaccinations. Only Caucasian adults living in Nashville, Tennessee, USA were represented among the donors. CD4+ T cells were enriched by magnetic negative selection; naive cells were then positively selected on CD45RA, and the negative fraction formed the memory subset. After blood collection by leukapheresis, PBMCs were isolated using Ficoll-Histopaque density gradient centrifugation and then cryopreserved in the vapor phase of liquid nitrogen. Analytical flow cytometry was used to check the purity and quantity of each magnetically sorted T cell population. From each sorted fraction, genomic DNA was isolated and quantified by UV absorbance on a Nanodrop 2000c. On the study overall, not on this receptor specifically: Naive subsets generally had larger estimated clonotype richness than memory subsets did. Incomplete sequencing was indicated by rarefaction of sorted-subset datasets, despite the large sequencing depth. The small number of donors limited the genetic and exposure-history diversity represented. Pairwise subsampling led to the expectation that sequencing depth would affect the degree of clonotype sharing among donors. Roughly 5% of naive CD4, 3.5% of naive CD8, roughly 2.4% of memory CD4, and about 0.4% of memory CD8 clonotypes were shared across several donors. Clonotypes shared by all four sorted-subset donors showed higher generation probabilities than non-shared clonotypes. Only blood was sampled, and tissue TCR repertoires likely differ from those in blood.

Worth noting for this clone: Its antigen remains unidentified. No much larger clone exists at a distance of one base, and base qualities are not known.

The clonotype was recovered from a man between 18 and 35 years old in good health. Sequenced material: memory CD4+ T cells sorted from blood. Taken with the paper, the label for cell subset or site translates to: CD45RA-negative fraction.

The CDR3 protein is CASSGTGSTGELFF. The DNA reads TGTGCCAGCTCCGGGACAGGGAGCACCGGGGAGCTGTTTTTT. The chain is made from TRBV19 and TRBJ2-2, with 9 bases in between that match TRBD1. There are 14 amino acids in the CDR3, from cysteine to phenylalanine inclusive. Here the CDR3 DNA is all that survives: 42 bases in frame from base 1. Germline trimming amounts to 9 bases on V and 4 bases on J, with 6 as the count of junction bases outside the gene matches. Taken from the germline V gene (reference sequence), the CDR1 and CDR2 loops are LNHDA and SQIVND.